This T cell receptor beta chain was recovered during a study of T cells expressing NK-cell markers. Study at large: Seven donors tested HCMV-seropositive and one tested seronegative among the eight sequenced.

One entry per CDR3 protein, without DNA, is what TCRdb gives after re-calling the 5' RACE reads. This repertoire includes 350,000 to 450,000 distinct CDR3 sequences. Per the germline V gene, CDR1 is MNHEY and CDR2 is SVGAGI. The length of the CDR3 is 15 residues. Specimen: blood T cells: a sorted CD56 or NKG2C T cell subset, CD4+ or CD8+ T cells, or bulk PBMC T cells (not recorded which). This TCR derives from a man aged 18-75 years in good health. The chain links TRBV6-5 to TRBJ1-3; the TRBD1 assignment by TCRdb is unverifiable without DNA. The CDR3 loop reads CASSRQGRSGNTIYF.